The sequence of this TCR beta chain was determined in a study of T cell repertoires in cytomegalovirus infection. Study-wide context: Peptides in the study included HLA-C-restricted and HLA-B-restricted CMV epitopes. It can be stated that public TCR beta signatures indicated CMV infection as well as a matching HLA type.

The study, taken as a whole, reports: Carriers of CMV and the relevant HLA type were discriminated by public TCR beta frequency. Across the ex vivo response, the dominant clonotypes were HLA-C-restricted CMV-specific TCR beta clonotypes.

This clonotype has just a few counts. The antigen is not known. TCRdb re-called the reads with MiXCR, one entry per CDR3 protein. Among 450,000 to 550,000 distinct CDR3 sequences listed, roughly 46% were seen once. The clonotype was recovered from a human donor in good health (CMV status not recorded). Some clones in this sample may be carry-over from other donors' samples. The material was cultured PBMCs, obtained from culture after CMV antigen stimulation.

The CDR3 loop reads CASSFSGGSTHNEQFF. In DNA, the CDR3 is TGTGCCAGCAGCTTCTCTGGCGGGAGTACCCACAATGAGCAGTTCTTC. The V and J genes are TRBV12-3 or TRBV12-4 and TRBJ2-1; 7 bases are shared with TRBD2. The trim removed 6 bases at V and 5 bases at J, leaving 13 bases unmatched. CDR3 length: 16 amino acids.